Described below is a single T cell receptor beta chain sequence and its context. This clonotype has just a few counts. The clone's antigen remains unknown. Base qualities were left out, and no much larger clone turns up one base away. PBMCs were isolated by Ficoll-Paque density gradient centrifugation. TCRdb shows the sequencer as Illumina NovaSeq 6000. TCRalpha and TCRbeta cDNA libraries were built by 5'RACE with constant-segment primers, adding sample barcodes and unique molecular identifiers. RNA was extracted from every sample with Trizol reagent. The libraries were amplified in two PCR steps, and the second step added a second sample barcode and Illumina TruSeq adapters. Sequencing of the libraries was done on an Illumina NovaSeq, producing 2 x 150 bp paired-end reads. On the authors' methods: With migec v1.2.7, reads were demultiplexed and then collapsed into UMI-guided consensus sequences. Using mixcr v2.1.11, UMI consensuses were aligned to TRA and TRB V and J templates and then assembled into clonotypes. A clonotype was counted as expanded or contracted only if both edgeR and NoisET called the change significant, with noise models trained on biological replicates. For edgeR calls, a false discovery rate-adjusted p below 0.01 and a log2 fold-change threshold of 1 were applied. PCA with hierarchical clustering of max-normalized trajectories of the 1000 most abundant clonotypes was used as exploratory dynamics analysis. Separately sequenced CD4+ and CD8+ repertoires were used to assign the CD4 or CD8 phenotype of responding clones. The public sequencing data were trimmed at Q25 with fastp and processed into clonotypes with MiXCR by TCRdb, which kept only in-frame beta chains. All rows with the same CDR3 protein become a single entry with the most common DNA and genes. These V and J calls rely on TCRdb rather than the paper's analysis. The sample yields 470,000 or so distinct CDR3 sequences; around 27% were counted once. Around 13% of the sample is held by the ten biggest clonotypes.

The CDR3 spans 14 residues, from the cysteine through the phenylalanine. Of the read, only the CDR3 DNA is kept; its 42 bases are in frame from base 1. CDR1 SGDLS and CDR2 YYNGEE are derived from the germline V gene. Here V drops 7 bases and J drops 6 bases, and the junction holds 6 bases not matched to any gene. This record belongs to a study of T-cell memory formation after mild COVID-19 (dated by TCRdb to the early 2020s). Context from the whole study: Most TCR sequence clusters were specific to one of the two donors. Longitudinal TCRalpha and TCRbeta repertoire sequencing tracked T-cell clones expanding and contracting after mild COVID-19 in a couple of donors. Two young, previously healthy adult volunteers made up the cohort, one male and one female.

What the authors observed across the whole study: The second-wave clones that peaked on day 37 were not confirmed to be SARS-CoV-2 specific. Only a couple of mild cases were covered by the study, and larger cohorts that include severe cases with pre-infection samples were considered necessary. Clones contracting from day 15 to 85 had balanced CD4/CD8 phenotypes, while a second wave expanding from day 15 to 37 was biased towards CD4+. Contracting CD4+ clones appeared mostly in the CM and EM memory subsets, whereas CD8+ clones were enriched in EMRA. Some responding clones were found in pre-infection memory, which suggests that pre-existing cross-reactive memory T cells took part in the SARS-CoV-2 response.

The rearrangement combines TRBV9 with TRBJ1-6; 8 of the junction bases match TRBD1. This sequence was found in an adult woman who had mild COVID-19 (a few samples of this study predate the infection). The sample titles of this study are shuffled in the database, so cell type and time point are left out; the donor was told from shared clones. Sequenced material: PBMCs or a T cell subset sorted from them (not recorded which). The CDR3 here reads CASRAGGVNSPLHF. At the DNA level, the sequence is TGTGCCAGCCGAGCAGGGGGCGTTAATTCACCCCTCCACTTT.